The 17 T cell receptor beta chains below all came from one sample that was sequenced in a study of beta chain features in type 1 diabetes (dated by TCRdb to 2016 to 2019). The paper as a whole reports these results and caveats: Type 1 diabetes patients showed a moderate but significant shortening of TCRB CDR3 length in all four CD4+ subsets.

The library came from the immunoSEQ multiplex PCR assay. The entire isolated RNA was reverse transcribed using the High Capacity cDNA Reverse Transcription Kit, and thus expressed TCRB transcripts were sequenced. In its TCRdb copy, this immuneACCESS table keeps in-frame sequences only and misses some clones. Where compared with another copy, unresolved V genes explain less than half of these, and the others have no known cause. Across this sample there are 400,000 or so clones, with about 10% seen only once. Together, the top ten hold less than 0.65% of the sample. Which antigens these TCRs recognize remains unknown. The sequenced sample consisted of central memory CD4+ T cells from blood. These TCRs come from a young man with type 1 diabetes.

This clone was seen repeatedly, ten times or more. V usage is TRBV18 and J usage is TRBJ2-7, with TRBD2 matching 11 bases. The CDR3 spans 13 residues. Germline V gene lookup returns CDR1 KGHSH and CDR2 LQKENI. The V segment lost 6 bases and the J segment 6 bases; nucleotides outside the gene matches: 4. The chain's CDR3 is CASSPGTSGEQYF. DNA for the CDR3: TGTGCCAGCTCCCCCGGGACTAGCGGCGAGCAGTACTTC. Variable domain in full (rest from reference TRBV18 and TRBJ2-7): NAGVMQNPRHLVRRRGQEARLRCSPMKGHSHVYWYRQLPEEGLKFMVYLQKENIIDESGMPKERFSAEFPKEGPSILRIQQVVRGDSAAYFCASSPGTSGEQYFGPGTRLTVT.

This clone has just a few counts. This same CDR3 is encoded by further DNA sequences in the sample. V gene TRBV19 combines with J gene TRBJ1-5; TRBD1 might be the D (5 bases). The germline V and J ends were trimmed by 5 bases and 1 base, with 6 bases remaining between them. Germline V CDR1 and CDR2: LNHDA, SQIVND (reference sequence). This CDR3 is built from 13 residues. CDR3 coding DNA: TGTGCCAGTAGTCCAGGGAGCAATCAGCCCCAGCATTTT. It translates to CASSPGSNQPQHF.

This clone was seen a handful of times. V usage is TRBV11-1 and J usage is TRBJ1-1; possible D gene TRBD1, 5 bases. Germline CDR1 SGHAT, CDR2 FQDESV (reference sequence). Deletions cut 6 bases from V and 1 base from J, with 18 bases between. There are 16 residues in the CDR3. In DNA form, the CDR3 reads TGTGCCAGCAGTTCACCCATAACAGGTGGGAACACTGAAGCTTTCTTT. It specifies CASSSPITGGNTEAFF.

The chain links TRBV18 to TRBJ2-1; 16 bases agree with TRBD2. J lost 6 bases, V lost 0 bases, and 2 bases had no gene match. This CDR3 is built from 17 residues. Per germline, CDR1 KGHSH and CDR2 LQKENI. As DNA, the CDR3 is TGTGCCAGCTCACCACCGGGACTAGCGGGAGGGCCCAATGAGCAGTTCTTC. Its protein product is CASSPPGLAGGPNEQFF. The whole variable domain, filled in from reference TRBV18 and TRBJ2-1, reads NAGVMQNPRHLVRRRGQEARLRCSPMKGHSHVYWYRQLPEEGLKFMVYLQKENIIDESGMPKERFSAEFPKEGPSILRIQQVVRGDSAAYFCASSPPGLAGGPNEQFFGPGTRLTVL.

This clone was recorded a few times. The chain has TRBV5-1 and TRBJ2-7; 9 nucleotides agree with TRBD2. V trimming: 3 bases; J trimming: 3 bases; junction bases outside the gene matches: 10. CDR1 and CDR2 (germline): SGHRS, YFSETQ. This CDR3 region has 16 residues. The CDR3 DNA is TGCGCCAGCAGCTCGAGAGCGGGAGGTGGAATCTACGAGCAGTACTTC. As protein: CASSSRAGGGIYEQYF.

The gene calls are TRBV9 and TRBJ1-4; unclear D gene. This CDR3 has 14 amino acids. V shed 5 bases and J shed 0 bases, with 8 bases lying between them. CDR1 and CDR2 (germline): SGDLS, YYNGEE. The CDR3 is CASSPSATNEKLFF. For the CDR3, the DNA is TGTGCCAGCAGTCCGTCAGCAACTAATGAAAAACTGTTTTTT.

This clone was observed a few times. Here the CDR3 DNA reads TGTGCCAGCAGCCTCGGGACAGGGGTTTACGAGCAGTACTTC. Protein: CASSLGTGVYEQYF. The rearrangement joins TRBV6-5 to TRBJ2-7; TRBD1 aligns across 10 bases. CDR3 length: 14 amino acids. Germline V lookup: CDR1 MNHEY, CDR2 SVGAGI. J was trimmed by 4 bases and V by 6 bases; bases with no gene match: 6.

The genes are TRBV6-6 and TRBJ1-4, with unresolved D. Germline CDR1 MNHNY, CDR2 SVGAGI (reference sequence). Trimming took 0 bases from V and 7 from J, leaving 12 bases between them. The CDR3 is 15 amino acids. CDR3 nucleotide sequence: TGTGCCAGCAGTTACTCGACACAAATGGGTGAAAAACTGTTTTTT. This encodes CASSYSTQMGEKLFF.

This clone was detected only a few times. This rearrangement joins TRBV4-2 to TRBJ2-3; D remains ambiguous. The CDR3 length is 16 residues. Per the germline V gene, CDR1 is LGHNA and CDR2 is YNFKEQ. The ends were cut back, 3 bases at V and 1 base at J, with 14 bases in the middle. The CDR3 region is CASSQPTGQGTDTQYF. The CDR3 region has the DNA TGTGCCAGCAGCCAGCCGACGGGCCAGGGCACAGATACGCAGTATTTT.

This chain's CDR3 is CASSLTSGPKRDTEAFF. In nucleotides, the CDR3 is TGTGCCAGCAGCTTGACATCCGGGCCCAAAAGGGACACTGAAGCTTTCTTT. The chain recombines TRBV7-9 with TRBJ1-1; D ambiguous. The ends were cut back, 3 bases at V and 3 bases at J, with 20 bases in the middle. The CDR3 spans 17 residues. Looked up from germline, CDR1 is SEHNR and CDR2 is FQNEAQ (reference sequence).

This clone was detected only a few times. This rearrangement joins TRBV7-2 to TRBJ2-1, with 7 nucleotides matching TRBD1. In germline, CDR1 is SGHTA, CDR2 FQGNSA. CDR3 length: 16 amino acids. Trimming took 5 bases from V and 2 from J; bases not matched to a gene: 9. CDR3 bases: TGTGCCAGCAGCCCATGGACAGGTGGGACCTACAATGAGCAGTTCTTC. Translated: CASSPWTGGTYNEQFF.

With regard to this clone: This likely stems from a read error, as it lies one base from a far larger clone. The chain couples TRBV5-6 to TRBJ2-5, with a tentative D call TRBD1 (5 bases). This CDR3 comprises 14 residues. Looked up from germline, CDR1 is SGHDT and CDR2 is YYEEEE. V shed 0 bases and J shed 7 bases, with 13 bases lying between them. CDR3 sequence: CASSLGTGQGTQYF. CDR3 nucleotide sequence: TGTGCCAGCAGCTTGGGTACGGGTCAGGGGACCCAGTACTTC.

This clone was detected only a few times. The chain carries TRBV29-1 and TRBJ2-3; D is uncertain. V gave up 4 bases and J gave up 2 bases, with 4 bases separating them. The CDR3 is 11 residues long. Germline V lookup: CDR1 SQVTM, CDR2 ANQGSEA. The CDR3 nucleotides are TGCAGCGTTGGTCCCACAGATACGCAGTATTTT. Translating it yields CSVGPTDTQYF.

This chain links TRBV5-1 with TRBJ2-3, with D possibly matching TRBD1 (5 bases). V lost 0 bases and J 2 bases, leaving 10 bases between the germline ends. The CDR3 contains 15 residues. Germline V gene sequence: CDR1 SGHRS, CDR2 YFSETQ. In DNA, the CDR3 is TGCGCCAGCAGCTTGGCCCCGACAGACACAGATACGCAGTATTTT. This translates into CASSLAPTDTDTQYF. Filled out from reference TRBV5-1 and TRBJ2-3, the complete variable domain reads KAGVTQTPRYLIKTRGQQVTLSCSPISGHRSVSWYQQTPGQGLQFLFEYFSETQRNKGNFPGRFSGRQFSNSRSEMNVSTLELGDSALYLCASSLAPTDTDTQYFGPGTRLTVL.

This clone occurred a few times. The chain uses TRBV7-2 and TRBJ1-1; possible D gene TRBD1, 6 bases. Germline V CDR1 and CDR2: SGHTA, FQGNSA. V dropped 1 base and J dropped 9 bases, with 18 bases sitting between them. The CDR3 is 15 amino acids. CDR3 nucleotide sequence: TGTGCCAGCAGCTTAGAGTGGGGGCGGGCCTCTAAAGCTTTCTTT. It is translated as CASSLEWGRASKAFF. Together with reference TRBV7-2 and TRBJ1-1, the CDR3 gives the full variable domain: GAGVSQSPSNKVTEKGKDVELRCDPISGHTALYWYRQSLGQGLEFLIYFQGNSAPDKSGLPSDRFSAERTGGSVSTLTIQRTQQEDSAVYLCASSLEWGRASKAFFGQGTRLTVV.

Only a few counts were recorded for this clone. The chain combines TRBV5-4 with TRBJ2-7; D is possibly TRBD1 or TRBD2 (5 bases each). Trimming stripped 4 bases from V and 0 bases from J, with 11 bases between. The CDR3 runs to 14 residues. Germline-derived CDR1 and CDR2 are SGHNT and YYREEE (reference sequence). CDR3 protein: CASSGDPSSYEQYF. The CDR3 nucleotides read TGTGCCAGCAGCGGGGACCCCAGCTCCTACGAGCAGTACTTC.

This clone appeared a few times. CDR3: CASSPRGTSFEQFF. The CDR3 DNA sequence: TGTGCCAGCAGCCCGAGGGGGACTAGCTTTGAGCAGTTCTTC. This chain connects TRBV7-3 to TRBJ2-1; TRBD2 aligns across 9 bases. The CDR3 extends over 14 amino acids. V gave up 5 bases and J gave up 9 bases; unmatched junction bases: 8. Germline values: CDR1 SGHTA, CDR2 FQGTGA. Combining the CDR3 with reference TRBV7-3 and TRBJ2-1 gives the whole variable domain GAGVSQTPSNKVTEKGKYVELRCDPISGHTALYWYRQSLGQGPEFLIYFQGTGAADDSGLPNDRFFAVRPEGSVSTLKIQRTERGDSAVYLCASSPRGTSFEQFFGPGTRLTVL.